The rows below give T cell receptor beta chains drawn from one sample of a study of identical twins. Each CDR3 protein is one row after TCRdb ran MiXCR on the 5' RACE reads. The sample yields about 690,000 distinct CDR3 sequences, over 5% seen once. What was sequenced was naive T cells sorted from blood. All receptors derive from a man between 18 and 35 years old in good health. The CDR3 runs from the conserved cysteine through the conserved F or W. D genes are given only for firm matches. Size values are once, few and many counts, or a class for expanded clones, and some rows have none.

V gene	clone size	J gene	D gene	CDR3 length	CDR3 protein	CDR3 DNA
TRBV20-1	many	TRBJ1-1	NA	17	CSARDNKISRGVNEAFF	TGCAGTGCTAGAGATAATAAAATAAGCCGAGGAGTCAATGAAGCTTTCTTT
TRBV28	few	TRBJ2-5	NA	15	CASSLIGGQQETQYF	TGTGCCAGCAGTTTGATTGGGGGCCAGCAAGAGACCCAGTACTTC
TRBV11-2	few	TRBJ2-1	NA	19	CASSYPRKGQESSYNEQFF	TGTGCCAGCAGCTACCCCCGGAAAGGTCAAGAAAGCTCCTACAATGAGCAGTTCTTC
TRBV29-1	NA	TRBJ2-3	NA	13	CSVGRDPTDTQYF	TGCAGCGTTGGCAGGGATCCCACAGATACGCAGTATTTT
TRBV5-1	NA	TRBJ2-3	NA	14	CASSTPRGTDTQYF	TGCGCCAGCAGCACCCCTAGGGGCACAGATACGCAGTATTTT
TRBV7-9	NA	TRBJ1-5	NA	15	CASSLGTPLGQPQHF	TGTGCCAGCAGCTTGGGGACGCCCTTGGGTCAGCCCCAGCATTTT
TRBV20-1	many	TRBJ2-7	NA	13	CSASGQRVHEQYF	TGCAGTGCTAGTGGGCAAAGGGTGCACGAGCAGTACTTC
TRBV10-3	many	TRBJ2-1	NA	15	CAISDSLASGVEQFF	TGTGCCATCAGCGATAGTCTAGCTTCGGGGGTTGAACAGTTCTTC
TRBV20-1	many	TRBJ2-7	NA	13	CSAEKDGLYEQYF	TGCAGTGCCGAAAAGGACGGCCTCTACGAGCAGTACTTC
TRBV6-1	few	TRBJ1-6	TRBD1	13	CASSDRVYSPLHF	TGTGCCAGCAGCGACAGGGTGTATTCACCCCTCCACTTT
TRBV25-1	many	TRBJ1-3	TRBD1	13	CASGQGFGNTIYF	TGTGCCAGCGGACAGGGATTTGGAAACACCATATATTTT
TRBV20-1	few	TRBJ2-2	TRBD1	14	CSARGQIITGELFF	TGCAGTGCTAGGGGACAGATCATCACCGGGGAGCTGTTTTTT
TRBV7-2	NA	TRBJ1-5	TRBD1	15	CASSPETGGHQPQHF	TGTGCCAGCAGCCCCGAGACAGGGGGGCATCAGCCCCAGCATTTT
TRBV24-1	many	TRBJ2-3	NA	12	CATSSFRDTQYF	TGTGCCACCAGTAGCTTTAGGGATACGCAGTATTTT
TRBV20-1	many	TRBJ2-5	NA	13	CSASLSGQETQYF	TGCAGTGCGTCTCTCAGCGGCCAAGAGACCCAGTACTTC
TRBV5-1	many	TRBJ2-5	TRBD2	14	CASSLGLGEETQYF	TGCGCCAGCAGCTTAGGACTAGGGGAAGAGACCCAGTACTTC
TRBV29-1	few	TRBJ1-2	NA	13	CSDARGASYGYTF	TGCAGCGACGCAAGGGGGGCCTCCTATGGCTACACCTTC
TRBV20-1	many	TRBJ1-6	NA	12	CSSDRLNSPLHF	TGCAGTTCAGACAGACTCAATTCACCCCTCCACTTT
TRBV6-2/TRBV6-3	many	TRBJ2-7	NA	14	CASSPGRESDEQYF	TGTGCCAGCAGCCCGGGACGGGAGAGCGACGAGCAGTACTTC
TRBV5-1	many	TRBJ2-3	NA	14	CASSFGQRGNTQYF	TGCGCCAGCAGCTTCGGACAGAGAGGGAATACGCAGTATTTT
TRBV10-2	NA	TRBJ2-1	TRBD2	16	CASRDLTSPSAHEQFF	TGCGCCAGCAGGGATCTGACTAGCCCCTCCGCACATGAGCAGTTCTTC
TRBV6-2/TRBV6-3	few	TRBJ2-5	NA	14	CASSYGWERETQYF	TGTGCCAGCAGTTACGGGTGGGAGAGAGAGACCCAGTACTTC
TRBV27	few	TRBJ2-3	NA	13	CASSYGTPGPQYF	TGTGCCAGCAGTTATGGGACTCCTGGCCCGCAGTATTTT
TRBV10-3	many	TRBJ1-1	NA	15	CAISETPGSGTEAFF	TGTGCCATCAGTGAAACCCCAGGGAGCGGGACTGAAGCTTTCTTT
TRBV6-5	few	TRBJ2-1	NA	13	CASSYSRGHEQFF	TGTGCCAGCAGTTACTCGCGGGGCCATGAGCAGTTCTTC
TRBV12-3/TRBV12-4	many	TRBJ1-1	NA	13	CASATLWNTEAFF	TGTGCCAGTGCGACTCTCTGGAACACTGAAGCTTTCTTT
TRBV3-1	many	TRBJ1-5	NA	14	CASSQAYSNQPQHF	TGTGCCAGCAGCCAGGCGTATAGCAATCAGCCCCAGCATTTT
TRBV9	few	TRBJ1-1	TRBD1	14	CASSADRGNTEAFF	TGTGCCAGCAGCGCCGACAGGGGGAACACTGAAGCTTTCTTT
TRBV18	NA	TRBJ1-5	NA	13	CASSRQINQPQHF	TGTGCCAGCTCCCGACAGATCAATCAGCCCCAGCATTTT
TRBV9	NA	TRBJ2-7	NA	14	CASSVGGAPYEQYF	TGTGCCAGCAGCGTGGGAGGCGCTCCCTACGAGCAGTACTTC
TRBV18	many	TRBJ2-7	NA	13	CASSSQGLYEQYF	TGTGCCAGCTCCTCCCAGGGCCTCTACGAGCAGTACTTC
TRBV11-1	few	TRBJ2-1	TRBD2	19	CASSLYKTSGRALYNEQFF	TGTGCCAGCAGCTTATATAAGACTAGCGGGAGGGCCCTATACAATGAGCAGTTCTTC
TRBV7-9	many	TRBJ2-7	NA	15	CASSPSTDLSYEQYF	TGTGCCAGCAGCCCTTCAACCGACCTCTCCTACGAGCAGTACTTC
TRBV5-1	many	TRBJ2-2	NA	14	CASRDNPNTGELFF	TGCGCCAGCAGGGACAATCCCAACACCGGGGAGCTGTTTTTT
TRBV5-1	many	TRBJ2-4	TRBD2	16	CASSPGGGSAKNIQYF	TGCGCCAGCAGCCCGGGCGGCGGGAGTGCCAAAAACATTCAGTACTTC